Listed here are 24 T cell receptor beta chains from one sample, sequenced in a study of blood T cell repertoires in COVID-19. Profiling relied on immunoSEQ multiplex PCR, and the TCRdb table lists in-frame clones only, not all of them. The table records about 80,000 clones, about 80% of them present only once. The sequenced material came from peripheral blood. These receptors were taken from a human donor in a cohort sampled during active COVID-19.

The chain recombines TRBV15 with TRBJ2-3; 7 bases line up with TRBD1. The CDR3 spans 16 residues. J was trimmed by 1 base and V by 4 bases; bases with no gene match: 8. The germline gives CDR1 LNHNV, CDR2 YYDKDF (reference sequence). The CDR3 here is CATSILQGPRTDTQYF. The CDR3 region has the DNA TGTGCCACCAGCATATTACAGGGGCCCCGCACAGATACGCAGTATTTT.

J is TRBJ1-1 and V is TRBV9; 11 nucleotides line up with TRBD1. V was clipped by 3 bases and J by 4 bases; unmatched bases: 5. From germline, CDR1 is SGDLS and CDR2 YYNGEE. The CDR3 sequence is 15 residues long. The CDR3 nucleotides are TGTGCCAGCAGCGGGACAGGGGGCATGGGCACTGAAGCTTTCTTT. The encoded protein is CASSGTGGMGTEAFF.

The V and J genes are TRBV19 and TRBJ2-2; tentative D call: TRBD1 (5 bases). The CDR3 runs to 16 residues. Trimming took off 10 bases at V and 7 bases at J, with 25 bases between the two ends. Germline-derived CDR1 and CDR2 are LNHDA and SQIVND (reference sequence). CDR3 in amino acids: CATYHGVRAPGGELFF. CDR3 DNA sequence: TGTGCCACCTACCATGGAGTCAGGGCCCCAGGCGGGGAGCTGTTTTTT.

This clone has a single count. This chain uses TRBV5-1 with TRBJ2-6, with D hard to call. Germline V gives CDR1 SGHRS, CDR2 YFSETQ. Trimming removed 0 bases at V and 0 bases at J, with 4 bases between. The CDR3 is 15 amino acids. Written as DNA, the CDR3 is TGCGCCAGCAGCTTGGAGCTCTCTGGGGCCAACGTCCTGACTTTC. This gives the protein CASSLELSGANVLTF.

As for this clone: The sample carries other DNA sequences with the same CDR3. V and J are TRBV5-6 and TRBJ1-1; 9 bases map to TRBD1. Germline V gene lookup returns CDR1 SGHDT and CDR2 YYEEEE. V lost 0 bases to trimming and J lost 5 bases; unmatched junction nucleotides: 2. There are 14 residues in the CDR3. As DNA, the CDR3 is TGTGCCAGCAGCTTGGGACAGGGGGTTACTGAAGCTTTCTTT. Its protein is CASSLGQGVTEAFF.

This sequence joins TRBV5-4 and TRBJ2-3; TRBD2 aligns across 10 bases. Germline CDR1 reads SGHNT; CDR2 reads YYREEE (reference sequence). The CDR3 is 17 residues long. V trimming: 1 base; J trimming: 0 bases; junction bases outside the gene matches: 5. The CDR3 protein is CASSLTSSGGSTDTQYF. CDR3 nucleotide sequence: TGTGCCAGCAGCTTGACGAGTAGCGGGGGGAGCACAGATACGCAGTATTTT.

The J gene is TRBJ2-1, the V gene TRBV9, with 11 bases fitting TRBD2. Germline V gene sequence: CDR1 SGDLS, CDR2 YYNGEE. The CDR3 runs to 15 residues. J was trimmed by 10 bases and V by 5 bases; bases with no gene match: 11. Written as DNA, the CDR3 is TGTGCCAGCAGTCAGACTAGCGGGGCGATTGGAGAGCAGTTCTTC. This translates into CASSQTSGAIGEQFF.

The chain couples TRBV30 to TRBJ1-2; no clear D. CDR3 size: 13 residues. Deletions cut 2 bases from V and 8 bases from J, with 15 bases between. The germline gives CDR1 GTSNPN, CDR2 SVGIG (reference sequence). This chain's CDR3 is CAWSPVRGHGYTF. The CDR3 DNA is TGTGCCTGGAGTCCCGTCCGGGGTCACGGCTACACCTTC.

This sequence joins TRBV5-5 and TRBJ2-5; D may be TRBD2 (6 bases). CDR1 and CDR2 from the germline V gene are SGHKS and YYEKEE (reference sequence). V lost 2 bases, J lost 5 bases, and 13 bases lay in between. The CDR3 extends over 14 amino acids. The CDR3 DNA is TGTGCCAGCAGCTTTTCCGGGACTGGGGAGACCCAGTACTTC. This translates into CASSFSGTGETQYF.

This chain joins TRBV5-6 and TRBJ1-5; no definite D call. Germline values: CDR1 SGHDT, CDR2 YYEEEE. V gave up 3 bases and J gave up 6 bases, with 16 bases separating them. CDR3 length: 15 amino acids. CDR3 in DNA: TGTGCCAGCAGCTCCGTACTCATGCGGGGTCAGCCCCAGCATTTT. Translation gives CASSSVLMRGQPQHF.

The V call is TRBV5-6, the J call TRBJ2-7; 9 nucleotides agree with TRBD2. J was trimmed by 0 bases and V by 0 bases; bases with no gene match: 4. Germline V gene data show CDR1 as SGHDT and CDR2 as YYEEEE. The CDR3 length is 16 residues. The chain's CDR3 is CASSLAGTSNSYEQYF. The CDR3 bases are TGTGCCAGCAGCTTGGCGGGGACTAGCAACTCCTACGAGCAGTACTTC. The full variable domain, its missing parts supplied by reference TRBV5-6 and TRBJ2-7, is DAGVTQSPTHLIKTRGQQVTLRCSPKSGHDTVSWYQQALGQGPQFIFQYYEEEERQRGNFPDRFSGHQFPNYSSELNVNALLLGDSALYLCASSLAGTSNSYEQYFGPGTRLTVT.

The rearrangement joins TRBV28 to TRBJ2-2; TRBD2 is a possible D gene (6 bases). CDR1 and CDR2 from the germline V gene are MDHEN and SYDVKM. The CDR3 runs to 15 residues. With 6 bases removed from V and 5 bases from J, the gap between germline ends came to 16 bases. Here the CDR3 reads CASSKAGGHTGELFF. CDR3 bases: TGTGCCAGCAGCAAAGCGGGCGGTCATACCGGGGAGCTGTTTTTT.

The chain employs TRBV6-5 and TRBJ2-5, with 8 bases lining up with TRBD1. CDR1 is MNHEY and CDR2 is SVGAGI in the germline V gene. CDR3 length equals 14 residues. V was clipped by 4 bases and J by 0 bases; unmatched bases: 1. The CDR3 bases are TGTGCCAGCAGTTGGGGACAGGACCAAGAGACCCAGTACTTC. Residues: CASSWGQDQETQYF.

This chain links TRBV28 with TRBJ2-7; D may be TRBD2 (6 bases). Trimming stripped 6 bases from V and 2 bases from J, with 14 bases between. Germline values: CDR1 MDHEN, CDR2 SYDVKM. The CDR3 sequence is 14 residues long. The CDR3 is CASSPGGVTYEQYF. The CDR3 nucleotides read TGTGCCAGCAGCCCCGGCGGGGTCACCTACGAGCAGTACTTC.

The gene calls are TRBV15 and TRBJ2-7; unclear D gene. V lost 9 bases and J 2 bases, leaving 14 bases between the germline ends. CDR3 size: 13 residues. The V gene's germline CDR1 is LNHNV and CDR2 YYDKDF (reference sequence). CDR3 sequence: CATAPRLTYEQYF. The CDR3 bases are TGTGCCACAGCACCTCGTCTAACCTACGAGCAGTACTTC.

This clone was observed a single time. The rearrangement joins TRBV28 to TRBJ2-7; 8 nucleotides match TRBD1. The CDR3 has 13 amino acids. After removal of 4 bases from V and 3 bases from J, the junction contained 2 bases not matched to a gene. CDR1 is MDHEN and CDR2 is SYDVKM in the germline V gene. The CDR3, as DNA: TGTGCCAGCAGTTCCGACAGGGGCTACGAGCAGTACTTC. Its translation: CASSSDRGYEQYF. The full variable domain, with the rest looked up from reference TRBV28 and TRBJ2-7, is DVKVTQSSRYLVKRTGEKVFLECVQDMDHENMFWYRQDPGLGLRLIYFSYDVKMKEKGDIPEGYSVSREKKERFSLILESASTNQTSMYLCASSSDRGYEQYFGPGTRLTVT.

The chain links TRBV2 to TRBJ1-6; the D gene is possibly TRBD1 (6 bases). Germline V gene data show CDR1 as SNHLY and CDR2 as FYNNEI. CDR3 length: 14 residues. Trimming left V 5 bases short and J 10 bases short, with 15 bases between. CDR3 sequence: CASSHGETGSPLHF. The CDR3 region has the DNA TGTGCCAGCAGTCATGGGGAAACAGGGTCACCCCTCCACTTT.

The J gene is TRBJ1-1, the V gene TRBV12-5, with TRBD1 matching 11 bases. V shed 7 bases and J 2 bases; nucleotides not matched to a gene: 6. Germline lookup yields CDR1 LGHNT and CDR2 FRNRAP. The CDR3 length is 15 residues. This CDR3 reads CASAPDRGLNTEAFF. CDR3 nucleotides: TGTGCTAGTGCCCCGGACAGGGGGCTAAACACTGAAGCTTTCTTT.

This rearrangement joins TRBV18 to TRBJ1-2; D is possibly TRBD1 (6 bases). The CDR3 is made up of 14 amino acids. CDR1 and CDR2 (germline): KGHSH, LQKENI. The V and J ends lost 3 bases and 4 bases respectively, with 12 bases between them. In DNA, the CDR3 is TGTGCCAGCTCACCCGGACAGCTAGGCTATGGCTACACCTTC. Translated: CASSPGQLGYGYTF.

This chain links TRBV23-1 with TRBJ1-1; possibly TRBD1 for D (5 bases). TRBV23-1 is an open reading frame, and its role is uncertain. The V gene lost 0 bases and the J gene lost 1 base, with 33 bases spanning the gap. The CDR3 consists of 23 residues. CDR3: CASSQSPRGRDRNEHLRNTEAFF. The CDR3 DNA follows: TGCGCCAGCAGTCAATCTCCGCGAGGGCGGGACCGCAATGAACACCTGCGGAACACTGAAGCTTTCTTT.

V usage is TRBV7-9 and J usage is TRBJ2-7; TRBD2 aligns across 10 bases. Germline V gene lookup returns CDR1 SEHNR and CDR2 FQNEAQ (reference sequence). V trimming: 5 bases; J trimming: 0 bases; junction bases outside the gene matches: 10. This CDR3 has 17 amino acids. The CDR3 is CASSPPTSGWFSYEQYF. DNA for the CDR3: TGTGCCAGCAGCCCGCCGACTAGCGGGTGGTTCTCCTACGAGCAGTACTTC.

The V and J genes are TRBV16 and TRBJ1-4, with 7 positions matching TRBD1. Germline CDR1 is KGHSY and CDR2 is FQNENV. The J segment lost 4 bases and the V segment lost 0 bases, leaving 2 bases of the junction unmatched. The CDR3 runs 15 residues. The CDR3 protein is CASSQSDRLNEKLFF. The CDR3 bases are TGTGCCAGCAGCCAATCGGACAGGCTTAATGAAAAACTGTTTTTT.

This clone was counted a few times. This rearrangement joins TRBV16 to TRBJ2-1, with TRBD2 matching 7 bases. V gave up 4 bases and J gave up 7 bases; unmatched junction bases: 4. From germline, CDR1 is KGHSY and CDR2 FQNENV. CDR3 length: 13 amino acids. The CDR3 is CASSPGGNNEQFF. CDR3 nucleotides: TGTGCCAGCAGCCCCGGGGGGAATAATGAGCAGTTCTTC. Complete variable domain (other parts from reference TRBV16 and TRBJ2-1): GEEVAQTPKHLVRGEGQKAKLYCAPIKGHSYVFWYQQVLKNEFKFLISFQNENVFDETGMPKERFSAKCLPNSPCSLEIQATKLEDSAVYFCASSPGGNNEQFFGPGTRLTVL.

The gene calls are TRBV3-1 (or the pseudogene TRBV3-2) and TRBJ1-1; weak D call: TRBD1 (5 bases). Germline CDR1 LGHDT, CDR2 YNNKEL (reference sequence). The CDR3 loop spans 15 amino acids. V lost 1 base and J lost 3, with 12 bases in between. For the CDR3, the DNA is TGTGCCAGCAGCCAAGGGGTCTGGGGGGACACTGAAGCTTTCTTT. Translation gives CASSQGVWGDTEAFF.